A selection of T cell receptor beta chains follows, all from one sample in a study of OX40 agonist ivuxolimab in advanced cancers. Generated by immunoSEQ multiplex PCR, the TCRdb table keeps only in-frame clones and is missing some. The sample includes tens of thousands of clones, roughly 85% of them seen just once. The sequencing here drew on CD4+ or CD8+ T cells sorted from blood, taken in a trial of the OX40 agonist ivuxolimab. The origin of the receptors is an adult with an advanced solid tumor such as melanoma, head and neck, liver or kidney cancer. CDR3s include the opening cysteine and the closing phenylalanine or tryptophan. Fields, in order: V gene, clone size, J gene, D gene, CDR3 protein, CDR3 DNA. The D gene is left open where the match is weak. Size is omitted from some rows. Given values are once, few, many or a class for expanded clones.

TRBV6-5	-	TRBJ2-7	TRBD2	CASRGDPTYEQYF	TGTGCCAGCCGGGGGGACCCGACCTACGAGCAGTACTTC
TRBV10-3	-	TRBJ1-4	-	CAISPQGTNEKLFF	TGTGCCATCAGCCCACAGGGTACTAATGAAAAACTGTTTTTT
TRBV4-3	-	TRBJ2-5	TRBD2	CASSPSGGRGETQYF	TGCGCCAGCAGCCCTAGCGGGGGGCGGGGTGAGACCCAGTACTTC
TRBV5-1	once	TRBJ1-2	-	CASSLDFSYGYTF	TGCGCCAGCAGCTTGGACTTTTCCTATGGCTACACCTTC
TRBV7-2	-	TRBJ2-5	TRBD1	CASSPLTGPLVETQYF	TGTGCCAGCAGTCCCTTGACAGGGCCTTTGGTAGAGACCCAGTACTTC
TRBV19	-	TRBJ2-2	-	CASSSFSGMNTGELFF	TGTGCCAGTAGTTCATTTAGCGGAATGAACACCGGGGAGCTGTTTTTT
TRBV6-1	-	TRBJ2-7	-	CASSEVQEQYF	TGTGCCAGCAGTGAGGTTCAGGAGCAGTACTTC
TRBV27	-	TRBJ2-2	TRBD2	CASSLSGTSGGRTGELFF	TGTGCCAGCAGTTTATCAGGGACTAGCGGGGGTCGGACCGGGGAGCTGTTTTTT
TRBV30	few	TRBJ2-2	TRBD2	CAWTLLAGVTGELFF	TGTGCCTGGACCTTGCTAGCGGGGGTTACCGGGGAGCTGTTTTTT
TRBV10-3	-	TRBJ2-2	-	CAIRSAGELFF	TGTGCCATCAGATCGGCCGGGGAGCTGTTTTTT
TRBV6-1	-	TRBJ2-7	-	CASSFNLEQYF	TGTGCCAGCAGTTTCAATCTCGAGCAGTACTTC